This T cell receptor beta chain was identified during a study of CD8+ T cells in alopecia areata. The authors extracted RNA and reverse transcribed it into cDNA as the sequencing template. The data were produced by immunoSEQ multiplex PCR, yet TCRdb's version contains in-frame clones alone and is incomplete. Here the sample spans 90,000 to 100,000 clones, roughly 47% being singletons. CDR3 length: 16 amino acids. V lost 3 bases to trimming and J lost 5 bases; unmatched junction nucleotides: 11. Germline V gives CDR1 LNHDA, CDR2 SQIVND (reference sequence). This clone has just a few counts. The specimen sequenced was CD4+ T cells sorted from blood. This chain links TRBV19 with TRBJ1-2; 8 bases map to TRBD1. This TCR was recovered from a human donor with alopecia areata. In DNA, the CDR3 is TGTGCCAGTAGTATGATTGCCGGGACAGGCTCGTATGGCTACACCTTC. This codes for CASSMIAGTGSYGYTF.